This T cell receptor (beta chain) was documented in a study of CD8 T cells in ankylosing spondylitis. Broader study findings: Seemingly characteristic of ankylosing spondylitis blood was a TCR beta motif consisting of roughly 8 highly homologous variants.

Points on this clonotype: Antigen unknown.

This CDR3 comprises 15 residues. In germline, CDR1 is LGHNA, CDR2 YNFKEQ. The V and J ends lost 0 bases and 1 base respectively, with 7 bases between them. Making use of molecular barcodes, quantitative 5'-RACE generated TCR beta libraries. TCRdb reanalysed the 5' RACE reads using MiXCR and keeps one entry per CDR3 protein. Among approximately 550,000 distinct CDR3 sequences listed, roughly 12% were seen once. V and J are TRBV4-2 and TRBJ1-5, with no clear D. This TCR came from a male donor with ankylosing spondylitis. Sample: blood, either unsorted or a sorted T cell fraction (not recorded which). CDR3 residues: CASSQERVSNQPQHF. The CDR3 DNA reads as TGTGCCAGCAGCCAAGAACGGGTGAGCAATCAGCCCCAGCATTTT.